This is a list of T cell receptor beta chains from one sample in a study of T cell repertoires in cytomegalovirus infection. TCRdb re-called the reads through MiXCR, storing one row per CDR3 protein. The sample lists fewer than 300,000 distinct CDR3 sequences; roughly 23% were seen once. The material sequenced was PBMCs. The receptors derive from a human donor in good health (CMV status not recorded). Some clones in this sample may be carry-over from other donors' samples. CDR3s include the opening cysteine and the closing phenylalanine or tryptophan. The D gene is left open where the match is weak. Rows may omit the clone size; those that give it use once, few, many or a size class.

V,J,D,size,CDR3,DNA
TRBV6-2/TRBV6-3,TRBJ2-7,NA,many,CASTLPQVYEQYF,TGTGCCAGCACCCTCCCACAGGTCTACGAGCAGTACTTC
TRBV7-2,TRBJ2-1,TRBD2,NA,CASSFGLAEYNEQFF,TGTGCCAGCAGCTTCGGACTAGCGGAATACAATGAGCAGTTCTTC
TRBV29-1,TRBJ2-1,NA,few,CSFEGPETRYNEQFF,TGCAGCTTTGAAGGTCCGGAGACCCGTTACAATGAGCAATTCTTC
TRBV20-1,TRBJ2-1,TRBD2,NA,CSAASGTSGDNEQFF,TGCAGTGCTGCCTCCGGGACTAGCGGGGACAATGAGCAGTTCTTC
TRBV7-2,TRBJ1-5,TRBD1,many,CASSADRFQPQHF,TGTGCCAGCAGCGCGGACAGGTTTCAGCCCCAGCATTTT
TRBV20-1,TRBJ1-5,TRBD1,NA,CSARGPGGSGNQPQHF,TGCAGTGCTAGAGGTCCAGGGGGTTCGGGCAATCAGCCCCAGCATTTT
TRBV7-3,TRBJ2-4,TRBD2,NA,CASSLSPGGDIQYF,TGTGCCAGCAGCTTAAGTCCCGGGGGGGACATTCAGTACTTC
TRBV15,TRBJ2-7,NA,NA,CATSREGTYTYEQYF,TGTGCCACCAGCAGAGAAGGGACCTACACCTACGAGCAGTACTTC
TRBV28,TRBJ2-7,NA,NA,CASSPTRAATYEQYF,TGTGCCAGCAGCCCAACGAGGGCAGCTACCTACGAGCAGTACTTC
TRBV18,TRBJ1-4,NA,NA,CASSPRDTNEKLFF,TGTGCCAGCTCACCACGGGACACTAATGAAAAACTGTTTTTT
TRBV6-1,TRBJ2-3,NA,many,CASTETVLATDTQYF,TGTGCCAGCACCGAAACGGTACTAGCAACAGATACGCAGTATTTT
TRBV27,TRBJ2-5,NA,NA,CASSSTGTLGEIQYF,TGTGCCAGCAGTTCTACCGGGACTCTAGGAGAAATCCAGTACTTC
TRBV19,TRBJ2-1,TRBD1,few,CASSFIPGQGSNEQFF,TGTGCCAGTAGTTTCATACCGGGACAGGGAAGCAATGAGCAGTTCTTC
TRBV6-6,TRBJ2-7,NA,many,CASSVTAYEQYF,TGTGCCAGCAGCGTTACAGCCTACGAGCAGTACTTC
TRBV9,TRBJ2-2,NA,few,CASSVLWRAGNTGELFF,TGTGCCAGCAGCGTCTTGTGGAGAGCGGGGAACACCGGGGAGCTGTTTTTT
TRBV7-6,TRBJ2-3,NA,many,CASSLVGSAVPTDTQYF,TGTGCCAGCAGCTTAGTTGGTAGCGCGGTGCCCACAGATACGCAGTATTTT
TRBV29-1,TRBJ1-4,NA,NA,CSVGTPKYNEKLFF,TGCAGCGTTGGGACCCCGAAGTATAATGAAAAACTGTTTTTT
TRBV11-3,TRBJ2-5,NA,many,CASSLTDGWETQYF,TGTGCCAGCAGCTTAACGGACGGTTGGGAGACCCAGTACTTC
TRBV15,TRBJ2-3,TRBD2,few,CATSSPSSGGHGDTQYF,TGTGCCACCAGCAGTCCGTCCAGCGGGGGGCATGGAGATACGCAGTATTTT
TRBV30,TRBJ2-1,NA,few,CAWGLYEQFF,TGTGCCTGGGGGCTATATGAGCAGTTCTTC
TRBV20-1,TRBJ2-2,NA,NA,CSATPRGNTGELFF,TGCAGTGCTACACCCCGGGGCAACACCGGGGAGCTGTTTTTT
TRBV2,TRBJ2-4,NA,many,CASRRGVGGRLAKNIQYF,TGTGCCAGCAGGAGAGGGGTGGGAGGACGGCTAGCCAAAAACATTCAGTACTTC
TRBV7-8,TRBJ1-2,TRBD1,many,CASSPHDDRVDGYTF,TGTGCCAGCAGCCCACATGACGACAGGGTCGATGGCTACACCTTC
TRBV9,TRBJ2-1,TRBD2,NA,CASSLRTSGRSWANEQFF,TGTGCCAGCAGCCTCCGGACTAGCGGGAGGTCCTGGGCCAATGAGCAGTTCTTC
TRBV29-1,TRBJ2-3,TRBD1,NA,CSVRTGGADTQYF,TGCAGCGTCAGGACAGGGGGTGCAGATACGCAGTATTTT
TRBV20-1,TRBJ1-5,NA,NA,CSAKPRGTQRQPQHF,TGCAGTGCTAAACCGCGGGGGACACAACGCCAGCCCCAGCATTTT
TRBV5-4,TRBJ2-1,TRBD2,few,CASSLSGRDNEQFF,TGTGCCAGCAGCTTGAGTGGGAGGGACAATGAGCAGTTCTTC
TRBV25-1,TRBJ2-1,TRBD1,NA,CASGQGEQFF,TGTGCCAGCGGACAGGGAGAGCAGTTCTTC
TRBV28,TRBJ2-1,NA,few,CASSLFNSNEQFF,TGTGCCAGCAGTTTATTTAACTCTAATGAGCAGTTCTTC
TRBV10-2,TRBJ1-5,TRBD1,many,CASNDGTGANQPQHF,TGCGCCAGCAATGACGGGACAGGGGCTAATCAGCCCCAGCATTTT
TRBV28,TRBJ1-4,NA,NA,CASSFLDLGEKLFF,TGTGCCAGCAGTTTTCTCGACCTAGGAGAAAAACTGTTTTTT
TRBV7-8,TRBJ2-7,NA,NA,CASSLQAGITYEQYF,TGTGCCAGCAGCTTACAGGCAGGTATCACCTACGAGCAGTACTTC
TRBV25-1,TRBJ2-1,NA,few,CASAPGGALVF,TGTGCCAGTGCCCCGGGGGGCGCTCTGGTCTTC
TRBV7-2,TRBJ2-3,TRBD2,many,CASSLPGRLAGADTQYF,TGTGCCAGCAGCTTACCCGGGCGACTAGCGGGAGCAGATACGCAGTATTTT
TRBV5-1,TRBJ1-1,TRBD1,NA,CASSLDPGGWTEAFF,TGCGCCAGCAGCTTGGACCCAGGGGGTTGGACTGAAGCTTTCTTT
TRBV24-1,TRBJ1-2,NA,once,CATSDFREAGYTF,TGTGCCACCAGTGATTTCAGGGAAGCTGGCTACACCTTC
TRBV14,TRBJ1-2,NA,few,CASSRPRGGNYGYTF,TGTGCCAGCAGCCGCCCGAGGGGAGGGAACTATGGCTACACCTTC
TRBV7-2,TRBJ2-4,NA,many,CASSLAPGRHIQYF,TGTGCCAGCAGCTTAGCGCCAGGGAGGCACATTCAGTACTTC
TRBV10-3,TRBJ1-5,NA,many,CAISDGRANQPQHF,TGTGCCATCAGTGACGGCAGGGCCAATCAGCCCCAGCATTTT
TRBV11-2,TRBJ2-7,NA,NA,CASRRTGTTDEQYF,TGTGCCAGCCGTCGGACCGGGACCACGGACGAGCAGTACTTC
TRBV12-3/TRBV12-4,TRBJ1-2,NA,few,CASRRGQSIGYTF,TGTGCCAGCAGGCGGGGGCAGAGTATTGGCTACACCTTC
TRBV20-1,TRBJ1-5,NA,NA,CSAKRRASQPQHF,TGCAGTGCTAAGAGAAGAGCCTCTCAGCCCCAGCATTTT